Reported below is one T cell receptor beta chain. TEMRA cells were enriched by FACS, and CD4+ and CD8+ T cells were negatively isolated. RNA was extracted with the RNeasy kit, and a quantity of roughly 0.5 to 1 ug was reverse transcribed using random hexamers. TCRdb reanalysed the immunoSEQ multiplex PCR reads using MiXCR and keeps one entry per CDR3 protein. The table includes 100,000 to 150,000 distinct CDR3 sequences, around 94% detected once. The data were taken from a study of CD8 T cells in Susac syndrome. J lost 5 bases, V lost 9 bases, and 8 bases had no gene match. Germline lookup yields CDR1 KGHDR and CDR2 SFDVKD. The CDR3 contains 14 residues.

The sample was CD4+ T cells from PBMCs. This receptor was taken from a human donor with multiple sclerosis. The genes are TRBV24-1 and TRBJ2-1, with TRBD1 matching 8 bases. CDR3 sequence (DNA): TGTGCCACCGAGGGGCGGGACAGGCACAATGAGCAGTTCTTC. Protein: CATEGRDRHNEQFF.